A single T cell receptor (beta chain) is shown here with its context. The CDR3 totals 13 residues. CDR1 is SQVTM and CDR2 is ANQGSEA in the germline V gene. Patients with stable or active relapsing-remitting disease, all of them treatment-naive, made up the multiple sclerosis controls. The RNA, about 0.5 to 1 ug, was put through reverse transcription using random hexamers. The authors amplified TCR beta CDR3 across 54 Vbeta and 13 Jbeta using immunoSEQ multiplex PCR. One entry per CDR3 protein, called by TCRdb with MiXCR from the immunoSEQ multiplex PCR reads. The sample records fewer than 350,000 distinct CDR3 sequences, about nine tenths being singletons. These data belong to a study of CD8 T cells in Susac syndrome.

The sequencing input was CD8+ T cells from PBMCs. This chain links TRBV29-1 with TRBJ1-1; D is possibly TRBD1 (6 bases). The receptor was isolated from a human donor with multiple sclerosis. Here the CDR3 DNA reads TGCAGTGCTCTGGGGGCTGGGTACACTGAAGCTTTCTTT. Amino acids: CSALGAGYTEAFF. Filled out from reference TRBV29-1 and TRBJ1-1, the complete variable domain reads SAVISQKPSRDICQRGTSLTIQCQVDSQVTMMFWYRQQPGQSLTLIATANQGSEATYESGFVIDKFPISRPNLTFSTLTVSNMSPEDSSIYLCSALGAGYTEAFFGQGTRLTVV.